These 18 T cell receptor beta chains came from one sample sequenced in a study of blood T cell repertoires in COVID-19. Produced via immunoSEQ multiplex PCR; TCRdb's table is partial and in-frame only. The table lists about 140,000 clones, 84% of them singletons. The sequenced sample consisted of PBMCs or T cells enriched from blood (not recorded which). The source is a man aged 45-65 years in a cohort exposed to, infected with or recovered from COVID-19 (not recorded which).

The genes are TRBV5-1 and TRBJ2-6; 9 bases align to TRBD1. The length of the CDR3 is 17 residues. V shed 4 bases, J shed 0 bases, and the junction held 5 bases outside the gene matches. CDR1 is SGHRS and CDR2 is YFSETQ in the germline V gene. The CDR3 is CASSATGGYSGANVLTF. Here the CDR3 DNA reads TGCGCCAGCAGCGCGACAGGGGGGTACTCTGGGGCCAACGTCCTGACTTTC. The complete variable domain, with remaining parts taken from reference TRBV5-1 and TRBJ2-6, reads KAGVTQTPRYLIKTRGQQVTLSCSPISGHRSVSWYQQTPGQGLQFLFEYFSETQRNKGNFPGRFSGRQFSNSRSEMNVSTLELGDSALYLCASSATGGYSGANVLTFGAGSRLTVL.

This clone was found once. The rearrangement links TRBV30 to TRBJ1-2, with D tentatively TRBD1 (5 bases). V was cut by 0 bases and J by 4 bases, with 9 bases left in between. The length of the CDR3 is 13 residues. Germline V gene lookup returns CDR1 GTSNPN and CDR2 SVGIG (reference sequence). CDR3 nucleotide sequence: TGTGCCTGGAGTGTCCAGGACATCTATGGCTACACCTTC. Its protein product is CAWSVQDIYGYTF.

A single count supports this clone. V usage is TRBV14 and J usage is TRBJ1-2; 9 nucleotides line up with TRBD1. In germline, CDR1 is SGHDN, CDR2 FVKESK. The V segment lost 2 bases and the J segment 4 bases; nucleotides outside the gene matches: 8. CDR3 size: 16 residues. The CDR3 DNA is TGTGCCAGCAGCCAACCCCTAACAGGGGGCACCTATGGCTACACCTTC. It specifies CASSQPLTGGTYGYTF.

The chain carries TRBV5-1 and TRBJ1-1; D ambiguous. Germline CDR1 SGHRS, CDR2 YFSETQ. The CDR3 is 15 residues long. V lost 2 bases, J lost 3 bases, and 14 bases lay in between. CDR3 nucleotides: TGCGCCAGCAGCTTCCGGACCGGCGGGGACACTGAAGCTTTCTTT. This gives the protein CASSFRTGGDTEAFF.

CDR3 in amino acids: CASRPGLPSYEQYF. The CDR3 region has the DNA TGTGCCAGTAGGCCGGGACTTCCCTCCTACGAGCAGTACTTC. This rearrangement joins TRBV19 to TRBJ2-7, with a possible D match to TRBD2 (6 bases). V was cut by 6 bases and J by 0 bases, with 12 bases left in between. The CDR3 runs 14 residues. The V gene's germline CDR1 is LNHDA and CDR2 SQIVND (reference sequence).

This sequence joins TRBV29-1 and TRBJ2-7; D unclear. Per germline, CDR1 SQVTM and CDR2 ANQGSEA. V lost 1 base, J lost 2 bases, and 6 bases lay in between. The CDR3 covers 12 residues. This chain's CDR3 is CSVEAGTYEQYF. CDR3 nucleotides: TGCAGCGTTGAAGCAGGAACCTACGAGCAGTACTTC.

This clone was picked up a small number of times. V and J are TRBV27 and TRBJ1-1, with 10 positions matching TRBD1. Germline V CDR1 and CDR2: MNHEY, SMNVEV (reference sequence). The CDR3 consists of 16 residues. V shed 5 bases, J shed 3 bases, and the junction held 9 bases outside the gene matches. The CDR3 nucleotides read TGTGCCAGCAGTCCTGACAGGGGGCATCGGGACACTGAAGCTTTCTTT. Translating it yields CASSPDRGHRDTEAFF.

V and J are TRBV9 and TRBJ2-5, with 14 bases identical to TRBD2. Germline loops: CDR1 SGDLS, CDR2 YYNGEE. The CDR3 is made up of 17 amino acids. Germline trimming cut 3 bases from V and 6 bases from J; bases unmatched to any gene: 10. The CDR3 sequence is CASSGGLAGVSGKTQYF. The CDR3 bases are TGTGCCAGCAGCGGGGGACTAGCGGGAGTCTCGGGGAAGACCCAGTACTTC.

V usage is TRBV5-4 and J usage is TRBJ1-2; D is unresolved. Deletions cut 0 bases from V and 0 bases from J, with 9 bases between. Germline loops: CDR1 SGHNT, CDR2 YYREEE (reference sequence). The length of the CDR3 is 15 residues. CDR3 nucleotide sequence: TGTGCCAGCAGCTTGGCCCCGGGGTCTAACTATGGCTACACCTTC. Amino acid sequence: CASSLAPGSNYGYTF.

The chain has TRBV6-4 and TRBJ2-3; 10 bases are a match to TRBD1. CDR1 is MRHNA and CDR2 is SNTAGT in the germline V gene. J lost 2 bases, V lost 6 bases, and 5 bases had no gene match. The CDR3 is 15 residues long. CDR3 DNA: TGTGCCAGCAGCGACAGGGGGCGAAACACAGATACGCAGTATTTT. It yields the protein CASSDRGRNTDTQYF.

The chain joins TRBV5-6 to TRBJ2-7; tentative D call: TRBD2 (6 bases). V lost 0 bases and J 8 bases, leaving 15 bases between the germline ends. The CDR3 is 14 residues long. Germline V gene data show CDR1 as SGHDT and CDR2 as YYEEEE. CDR3 sequence reads: CASSLGPPGVQQYF. The CDR3 DNA reads TGTGCCAGCAGCTTGGGCCCTCCGGGGGTACAGCAGTACTTC.

This chain links TRBV29-1 with TRBJ2-7, with a tentative D call TRBD2 (6 bases). Trimming took off 7 bases at V and 5 bases at J, with 18 bases between the two ends. Germline V gives CDR1 SQVTM, CDR2 ANQGSEA. The CDR3 sequence is 13 residues long. The CDR3 sequence is CSASGLGGNEQYF. In DNA, the CDR3 is TGCAGCGCCTCGGGACTTGGGGGTAACGAGCAGTACTTC.

The chain carries TRBV29-1 and TRBJ1-2; TRBD1 aligns across 9 bases. The CDR3 length is 15 residues. The junction had 5 bases not matched to a gene; V was cut back by 0 bases and J by 3 bases. CDR1 is SQVTM, CDR2 ANQGSEA, per germline. DNA for the CDR3: TGCAGCGTTGAAGAACACAGGGGGCGAGACTATGGCTACACCTTC. The encoded protein is CSVEEHRGRDYGYTF.

V and J are TRBV5-1 and TRBJ2-5, with 8 bases lining up with TRBD2. Germline loops: CDR1 SGHRS, CDR2 YFSETQ. The CDR3 runs to 17 residues. Losses at the gene ends were 0 bases for V and 3 bases for J; bases not matched to a gene: 10. CDR3: CASSLVWASGFEETQYF. For the CDR3, the DNA is TGCGCCAGCAGCTTGGTTTGGGCTAGCGGGTTTGAAGAGACCCAGTACTTC. The full variable domain, its missing parts supplied by reference TRBV5-1 and TRBJ2-5, is KAGVTQTPRYLIKTRGQQVTLSCSPISGHRSVSWYQQTPGQGLQFLFEYFSETQRNKGNFPGRFSGRQFSNSRSEMNVSTLELGDSALYLCASSLVWASGFEETQYFGPGTRLLVL.

CDR3 in amino acids: CASSLEGGNQPQHF. The DNA of the CDR3 is TGTGCCAGCAGCTTAGAGGGGGGCAATCAGCCCCAGCATTTT. The chain combines TRBV7-6 with TRBJ1-5; tentatively, D is TRBD1 (6 bases). This CDR3 comprises 14 residues. The germline V gene has CDR1 SGHVS and CDR2 FNYEAQ. Trimming pared 1 base from V and 2 bases from J, leaving 6 bases between.

The table lists this clone with a few counts. The rearrangement joins TRBV4-3 to TRBJ1-6; TRBD1 aligns across 7 bases. The germline V gene has CDR1 LGHNA and CDR2 YSLEER. The CDR3 consists of 16 residues. With V trimmed by 1 base and J by 6 bases, 6 bases remained unmatched. CDR3 sequence reads: CASSQGVKGANSPLHF. For the CDR3, the DNA is TGCGCCAGCAGCCAAGGCGTCAAGGGGGCTAATTCACCCCTCCACTTT.

J is TRBJ2-7 and V is TRBV10-3; TRBD2 matches at 7 bases. The germline CDR1 and CDR2 sequences are ENHRY and SYGVKD. After removal of 4 bases from V and 1 base from J, the junction contained 7 bases not matched to a gene. This CDR3 contains 15 residues. In nucleotides, the CDR3 is TGTGCCATCAGTGTCGGGCCAGCGGGGTCCTACGAGCAGTACTTC. Encoded protein: CAISVGPAGSYEQYF.

V usage is TRBV20-1 and J usage is TRBJ1-2; D is perhaps TRBD1 (6 bases). This CDR3 has 11 amino acids. Germline V lookup: CDR1 DFQATT, CDR2 SNEGSKA (reference sequence). Here the CDR3 DNA reads TGCAGCCAAGCAGGGGCCTATGGCTACACCTTC. Translating gives CSQAGAYGYTF.